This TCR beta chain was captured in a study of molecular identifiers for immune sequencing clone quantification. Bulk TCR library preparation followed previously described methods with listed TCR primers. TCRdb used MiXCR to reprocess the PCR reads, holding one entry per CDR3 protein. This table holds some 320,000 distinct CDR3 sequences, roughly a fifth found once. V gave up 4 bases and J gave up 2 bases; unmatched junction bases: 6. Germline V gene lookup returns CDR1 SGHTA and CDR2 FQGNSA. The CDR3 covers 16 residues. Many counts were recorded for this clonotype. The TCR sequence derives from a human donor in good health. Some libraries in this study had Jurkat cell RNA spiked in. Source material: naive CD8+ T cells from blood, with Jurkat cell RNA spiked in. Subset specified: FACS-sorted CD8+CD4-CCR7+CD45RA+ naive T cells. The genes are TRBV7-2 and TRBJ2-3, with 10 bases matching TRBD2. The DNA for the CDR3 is TGTGCCAGCAGCTCCGGACTAGCGGCCCACACAGATACGCAGTATTTT. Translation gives CASSSGLAAHTDTQYF.